These 14 T cell receptor beta chains were sequenced from one sample in a study of T cell responses to AZD1222 COVID-19 vaccine. TCRdb's table, derived via immunoSEQ multiplex PCR, lists solely in-frame clones and lacks some. The sample contains about 81,000 clones, 90% to 95% of which appear only once. The sequencing used peripheral blood, collected 28 days after the second AZD1222 dose. Every receptor here comes from an adult who received the AZD1222 COVID-19 vaccine.

The gene calls are TRBV15 and TRBJ2-2, with 7 bases that match TRBD1. The germline gives CDR1 LNHNV, CDR2 YYDKDF (reference sequence). After removal of 5 bases from V and 5 bases from J, the junction contained 2 bases not matched to a gene. There are 13 residues in the CDR3. CDR3 residues: CATSQGVTGELFF. In DNA, the CDR3 is TGTGCCACCAGCCAGGGGGTAACCGGGGAGCTGTTTTTT.

The chain links TRBV2 to TRBJ2-1, with D tentatively TRBD1 or TRBD2 (6 bases each). Germline values: CDR1 SNHLY, CDR2 FYNNEI. V was clipped by 6 bases and J by 9 bases, with 18 bases between them. The CDR3 is 14 amino acids. The CDR3, as DNA: TGTGCCAGCAGGGTCATAACAGGGCGGGGTGAGCAGTTCTTC. Translated: CASRVITGRGEQFF. The full variable domain, rest sourced from reference TRBV2 and TRBJ2-1, is EPEVTQTPSHQVTQMGQEVILRCVPISNHLYFYWYRQILGQKVEFLVSFYNNEISEKSEIFDDQFSVERPDGSNFTLKIRSTKLEDSAMYFCASRVITGRGEQFFGPGTRLTVL.

The chain carries TRBV5-1 and TRBJ2-5; 7 nucleotides align to TRBD1. J was trimmed by 2 bases and V by 3 bases; bases with no gene match: 4. The V gene's germline CDR1 is SGHRS and CDR2 YFSETQ. CDR3 length equals 14 residues. CDR3 DNA sequence: TGCGCCAGCAGCTCGGGGACAGCTCAAGAGACCCAGTACTTC. This codes for CASSSGTAQETQYF.

The J gene is TRBJ1-2, the V gene TRBV11-2; TRBD1 matches at 7 bases. The CDR3 is 15 amino acids. Trimming cost V 4 bases and J 2 bases; bases outside gene matches: 7. Germline V gives CDR1 SGHAT, CDR2 FQNNGV. CDR3 region: CASSSSGRGNYGYTF. CDR3 sequence (DNA): TGTGCCAGCAGCTCGTCTGGCAGGGGGAACTATGGCTACACCTTC.

The V call is TRBV10-3, the J call TRBJ1-1; D may be TRBD1 (6 bases). Germline CDR1 reads ENHRY; CDR2 reads SYGVKD. V lost 7 bases and J 3 bases, leaving 12 bases between the germline ends. The CDR3 consists of 13 residues. CDR3 nucleotides: TGTGCCATCAAAGGCAGGGGAGACACTGAAGCTTTCTTT. It encodes CAIKGRGDTEAFF.

The chain combines TRBV30 with TRBJ1-1, with D unresolved. Germline values: CDR1 GTSNPN, CDR2 SVGIG (reference sequence). The V and J ends lost 0 bases and 1 base respectively, with 12 bases between them. The CDR3 is 15 residues long. The DNA of the CDR3 is TGTGCCTGGAGTGTTGCCTCGGACGCGAACACTGAAGCTTTCTTT. Its translation is CAWSVASDANTEAFF.

CDR3 bases: TGTGCCAGCAGTGTCCCGACAGGGTATGGCTACACCTTC. Its protein product is CASSVPTGYGYTF. The chain combines TRBV28 with TRBJ1-2; TRBD1 matches 7 bases. Germline CDR1 and CDR2: MDHEN and SYDVKM. The CDR3 sequence is 13 residues long. Trimming cost V 5 bases and J 5 bases; bases outside gene matches: 5.

The rearrangement links TRBV2 to TRBJ1-5; tentative D call: TRBD1 (5 bases). Germline V gene sequence: CDR1 SNHLY, CDR2 FYNNEI. V was clipped by 2 bases and J by 7 bases, with 15 bases between them. This CDR3 region has 15 residues. This CDR3 is CASSELGQGGQPQHF. Written as DNA, the CDR3 is TGTGCCAGCAGTGAACTGGGGCAGGGTGGGCAGCCCCAGCATTTT.

The rearrangement uses TRBV9 and TRBJ2-1; TRBD2 matches 8 bases. CDR3 size: 15 residues. Losses at the gene ends were 7 bases for V and 9 bases for J; bases not matched to a gene: 15. The germline V gene encodes CDR1 SGDLS and CDR2 YYNGEE. DNA for the CDR3: TGTGCCAGCCTAACGGGGACTAGTAGGTTTTGTGAGCAGTTCTTC. Protein sequence: CASLTGTSRFCEQFF. Combining the CDR3 with reference TRBV9 and TRBJ2-1 gives the whole variable domain DSGVTQTPKHLITATGQRVTLRCSPRSGDLSVYWYQQSLDQGLQFLIQYYNGEERAKGNILERFSAQQFPDLHSELNLSSLELGDSALYFCASLTGTSRFCEQFFGPGTRLTVL.

The chain is built from TRBV5-1 and TRBJ1-5; D is uncertain. The CDR3 loop spans 14 amino acids. Trimming removed 0 bases at V and 4 bases at J, with 8 bases between. The germline CDR1 and CDR2 sequences are SGHRS and YFSETQ. CDR3 loop: CASSLVSGNQPQHF. CDR3 DNA: TGCGCCAGCAGCTTGGTATCGGGGAATCAGCCCCAGCATTTT.

The rearrangement links TRBV4-2 to TRBJ1-3; D unclear. V was clipped by 3 bases and J by 1 base, with 13 bases between them. Germline assignment: CDR1 LGHNA and CDR2 YNFKEQ. CDR3 length equals 16 residues. The CDR3 coding sequence is TGTGCCAGCAGCCAGGACTTAAGGGCGTCTGGAAACACCATATATTTT. Protein sequence: CASSQDLRASGNTIYF.

CDR3 in DNA: TGTGCCAGCTCAACCCTTAGCAGAGGGGCCTACACCTTC. Its protein product is CASSTLSRGAYTF. The chain is built from TRBV2 and TRBJ1-2, with D possibly TRBD1 on 5 matching bases. The CDR3 is 13 residues long. The germline V gene has CDR1 SNHLY and CDR2 FYNNEI. Trimming removed 8 bases at V and 10 bases at J, with 20 bases between.

The V and J genes are TRBV7-9 and TRBJ1-4; D unresolved. The CDR3 totals 12 residues. CDR1 SEHNR and CDR2 FQNEAQ come from the germline V gene (reference sequence). The ends were cut back, 10 bases at V and 7 bases at J, with 13 bases in the middle. CDR3 region: CAITQVGEKLFF. Here the CDR3 DNA reads TGTGCCATCACGCAGGTCGGTGAAAAACTGTTTTTT. The full variable domain, in which reference TRBV7-9 and TRBJ1-4 provide the parts outside the CDR3, is DTGVSQNPRHKITKRGQNVTFRCDPISEHNRLYWYRQTLGQGPEFLTYFQNEAQLEKSRLLSDRFSAERPKGSFSTLEIQRTEQGDSAMYLCAITQVGEKLFFGSGTQLSVL.

The chain employs TRBV9 and TRBJ1-2; possibly TRBD1 for D (5 bases). The V end lost 3 bases, the J end lost 8 bases, and 11 bases lay between the germline ends. CDR3 length: 12 residues. The germline V gene encodes CDR1 SGDLS and CDR2 YYNGEE. CDR3 region: CASSGTRPGYTF. In DNA, the CDR3 is TGTGCCAGCAGCGGGACACGGCCAGGCTACACCTTC.